The rows below give T cell receptor beta chains drawn from one sample of a study of OX40 agonist ivuxolimab in advanced cancers. Using immunoSEQ multiplex PCR, the repertoire was profiled, and TCRdb retains in-frame clones only, with some absent. The table records tens of thousands of clones, approximately 90% of them present only once. Sequencing used CD4+ or CD8+ T cells sorted from blood, obtained in a trial of the OX40 agonist ivuxolimab. The receptors stem from an adult with an advanced solid tumor such as melanoma, head and neck, liver or kidney cancer. Each CDR3 is given with its conserved first and last residue.

V gene	J gene	CDR3 protein
TRBV5-4	TRBJ2-5	CASSAPGPQETQYF
TRBV10-3	TRBJ2-2	CAISVNRYTGELFF
TRBV9	TRBJ1-1	CASSVQGDTEAFF
TRBV10-3	TRBJ1-1	CAISENTEAFF
TRBV2	TRBJ2-5	CASSDWSGSETQYF
TRBV10-2	TRBJ1-6	CASSDNQGSSPLHF
TRBV19	TRBJ2-1	CASSMFQGEQFF
TRBV7-9	TRBJ2-5	CASSSPGHTQETQYF
TRBV6-1	TRBJ1-1	CATTRVGALAFF
TRBV27	TRBJ2-1	CASSLGGQSSYNEQFF
TRBV28	TRBJ1-4	CASSPSGTAVNEKLFF
TRBV19	TRBJ1-1	CASSIDQEGYTEAFF
TRBV4-3	TRBJ1-3	CASSQDSQGRNTIYF
TRBV7-9	TRBJ2-7	CASSLGQASYEQYF
TRBV27	TRBJ2-7	CASRTGDLGQYF
TRBV29-1	TRBJ2-2	CSVEMNTGELFF
TRBV6-5	TRBJ1-5	CASSYSTGRNQPQHF
TRBV19	TRBJ2-2	CASSIVRGRAGELFF
TRBV5-1	TRBJ2-5	CASRVEASQETQYF
TRBV30	TRBJ1-6	CAWRFPDRRSYNSPLHF
TRBV19	TRBJ2-4	CASSRFTNLAKNIQYF
TRBV10-3	TRBJ2-2	CAISAGGPWAGELFF
TRBV28	TRBJ1-1	CASRDGQGMTAFF
TRBV5-4	TRBJ1-1	CASSRQLRNTEAFF